The text below deals with one T cell receptor beta chain. The source of the sample is a study of blood T cell repertoires in COVID-19. Study as a whole: The United States, Italy and Spain provided the acute and convalescent COVID-19 samples. T cells, B-cell-depleted T cells, or PBMCs provided the cDNA or gDNA that served as material.

Under the authors' procedure: Scientists estimated how many nucleated cells there were by amplifying reference gene primers. Profiling relied on immunoSEQ multiplex PCR, and the TCRdb table lists in-frame clones only, not all of them. From that table come the V and J calls and clone size; the DNA was used to work out D and trimming. Of 150,000 to 200,000 clones in the sample, about 85% were seen once. V gave up 2 bases and J gave up 6 bases, with 16 bases separating them. Germline V gene sequence: CDR1 MNHEY, CDR2 SVGEGT. This CDR3 spans 16 amino acids. The source of this sequence is a woman older than 75 in a cohort sampled during active or convalescent COVID-19. This sequence joins TRBV6-2 or TRBV6-3 and TRBJ2-2; D may be TRBD1 (6 bases). Material: peripheral blood. CDR3 protein: CASSYPGQMVAGELFF. CDR3 sequence (DNA): TGTGCCAGCAGTTACCCCGGACAGATGGTAGCCGGGGAGCTGTTTTTT.